This T cell receptor beta chain was observed in a study of identical twins (dated by TCRdb to about 2016). Turning to the overall study: The study deep-sequenced TCR alpha and beta repertoires from monozygotic twins, unrelated adults of various ages and cord blood to test whether fetal clonotypes persist. Replicate twin experiments were performed at different times using different library preparation protocols to rule out contamination.

Library generation was performed with 5' RACE. The instrument was an Illumina HiSeq 2000. A universal primer binding site was added through template switching, and the final cDNA carried a unique molecular identifier so that TCR cDNA molecules could be counted accurately. Specific primers in the conserved constant-segment region were used to synthesize first-strand cDNA for the TCR alpha and beta chains. To control for contamination, each cDNA library was double barcoded with a SMART-Mk sample barcode plus Illumina barcodes. TruSeq adapter sequences, together with Illumina sample barcodes, were added in two successive PCR steps. The Illumina HiSeq platform was used with custom primers to sequence TCR alpha and beta cDNA libraries. The original methods were these. Raw reads were processed with MiGEC to extract unique molecular identifiers, and MiXCR was used to determine CDR3 positions. For each individual, recombination models were inferred using an EM algorithm with the repgenHMM and IGoR tools. The tcR package in R was used for shared clonotype analysis, with sharing normalized by the product of cloneset sizes. Out-of-frame nonproductive sequences were analyzed to study raw recombination free of thymic and clonal selection effects. In TCRdb, the public reads were trimmed at Q25 with fastp and aligned with MiXCR, with productive beta chains retained. Rows merge per CDR3 protein into single entries with the most common DNA and genes. TCRdb, not the authors, supplied the V and J calls. This sample gives 400,000 to 500,000 distinct CDR3 sequences in total; about 18% of them show up just once. Approximately 12% of the sample is in the top ten clones.

Study-wide findings and limitations: Zero-insertion analyses could be partly confounded by invariant T cells such as MAIT and iNKT, although diverse VJ usage argued against such confounding for most clonotypes. Fewer insertions were carried by abundant cord blood beta clonotypes, a similar but weaker trend appeared in young adult naive repertoires, and no such trend appeared in memory repertoires. Out-of-frame TCR alpha sharing in monozygotic twins was systematically underestimated by recombination models, whereas sharing between unrelated individuals was in agreement with the recombination models. Conclusions relied on cross-sectional statistical analysis, since the same donors could not be followed over many years. The excess sharing between twins in beta out-of-frame sequences was weaker because fewer shared sequences reduced the signal-to-noise ratio. Compared with coincidental sharing between unrelated individuals, an excess of low generation-probability sequences was observed among out-of-frame TCR alpha sequences shared between twins.

Trimming at the junction amounts to 0 bases on V and 1 base on J, and the germline ends lie 13 bases apart. The CDR3 runs 16 amino acids, cysteine and phenylalanine included. The sequence is cut down to CDR3 DNA, 48 bases in frame from base 1. Sequences SGHRS (CDR1) and YFSETQ (CDR2) are obtained from the germline V gene. As regards this clonotype: Its antigen is not yet known. One base away there is no much larger clone; base qualities are not given.

Every donor in the study was a healthy Caucasian. Three unrelated non-twin adults were also sequenced: a male aged 18 to 30, a male aged 50 to 60 and a female aged 50 to 60. Using Miltenyi CD45RO+ enrichment and human naive T-cell isolation kits, memory (CD45RO+) and naive T cells were isolated from PBMC. The receptor comes from a man aged 50 to 59 in good health. The rearrangement combines TRBV5-1 with TRBJ2-5; no D gene can be assigned with confidence. Sequencing input: naive T cells sorted from blood. In the paper's terms, the cell subset or site label means: cells isolated with a human naive T-cell isolation kit. The nucleotides read TGCGCCAGCAGCTTGGCTTCCAGGCTATTCCAAGAGACCCAGTACTTC. It translates to CASSLASRLFQETQYF.